The TCR beta chain described here comes from a study of regulatory T cells in long-lasting Graves disease. Study-wide findings and caveats: Persistent disease was characterized by preferential usage of TRBV28, TRBJ1-2 and TRBJ2-5. Peripheral blood alone, not thyroid tissue, underwent study.

The CDR3 is 16 amino acids. From germline, CDR1 is SGHAT and CDR2 FQNNGV. HTBI primers from iRepertoire and Arm-PCR of CDR3 regions yielded the TCR beta libraries. One entry per CDR3 protein, called by TCRdb with MiXCR from the multiplex PCR reads. The sample has around 450,000 distinct CDR3 sequences; 15% are singletons. Details on this clonotype: Antigen: not known. A read error may explain this, as a much larger clone is one base away.

Described time point: newly diagnosed GD, antithyroid drugs for less than 3 months. Generation of the TCR library employed RNA extracted from PBMCs. Graves' disease diagnosis followed American Thyroid Association guidelines. These data also formed part of another study, on T cells in Graves' hyperthyroidism and ophthalmopathy. That paper notes: Clinical symptoms, serum thyroxine, TRAb, thyroid ultrasound and orbital computed tomography informed diagnoses.

The sequencing here drew on peripheral blood mononuclear cells (PBMCs), taken at new diagnosis, from a patient treated with antithyroid drugs. This chain links TRBV11-2 with TRBJ2-3; tentatively, D is TRBD2 (6 bases). The J call could be wrong; TRBJ2-7 is a better fit for the DNA end. The clonotype comes from a woman aged 30 to 39 with Graves disease. The CDR3 here is CASSLDRGLKNYEQYF. CDR3 in DNA: TGTGCCAGCAGCTTAGATAGGGGACTCAAGAACTACGAGCAGTACTTC.